These T cell receptor beta chains were read from a single sample in a study of identifying expanded T cells in peripheral blood. Profiled with immunoSEQ multiplex PCR; TCRdb holds only in-frame clones, not every one. The table has over 75,000 clones, 88% seen once. The material sequenced was blood. Receptors originate from a person aged 18 to 70 in good health. Each CDR3 is given with its conserved first and last residue. D genes are given only for firm matches. Part of the rows lack a size; the others show once, few, many or a class for expanded clones.

j_call v_call clone_size d_call cdr3_nt cdr3_aa
TRBJ2-7 TRBV5-5 . . TGTGCCAGCAGCTTGGAGTTTTCCGAGCAGTACTTC CASSLEFSEQYF
TRBJ1-5 TRBV27 . . TGTGCCACCTCTCCTTATTGGGGACAAAGGGGAAATCAGCCCCAGCATTTT CATSPYWGQRGNQPQHF
TRBJ1-3 TRBV5-5 . TRBD1 TGTGCCAGCAGCTTGAAGACAGGGGGAAACACCATATATTTT CASSLKTGGNTIYF
TRBJ2-3 TRBV28 . TRBD2 TGTGCCAGCAGTTTTTCTAGCGGCGGTGGCACAGATACGCAGTATTTT CASSFSSGGGTDTQYF
TRBJ1-2 TRBV5-4 few TRBD1 TGTGCCAGTCACAGGGGCGATTATGGCTACACCTTC CASHRGDYGYTF
TRBJ1-1 TRBV19 . TRBD1 TGTGCCAGTATCCAAAGACAGGGGTACACTGAAGCTTTCTTT CASIQRQGYTEAFF
TRBJ2-7 TRBV7-9 few TRBD1 TGTGCCAGCAGCTCATACAGGGGACGTGCCAACGAGCAGTACTTC CASSSYRGRANEQYF
TRBJ2-7 TRBV11-2 . . TGTGCCAGCAGCTTACCGCGGGGCGCGGTGCGAGACGAGCAGTACTTC CASSLPRGAVRDEQYF
TRBJ1-3 TRBV13 . . TGTGCCAGCAGCTACCGGACGTTGTCTGGAAACACCATATATTTT CASSYRTLSGNTIYF
TRBJ2-1 TRBV30 . TRBD1 TGTGCCTGGAGTGTGACAGGGGACAATGAGCAGTTCTTC CAWSVTGDNEQFF
TRBJ2-5 TRBV7-2 . TRBD2 TGTGCCAGCAGCCTACTGACTAGCCTGCGCCAAGAGACCCAGTACTTC CASSLLTSLRQETQYF
TRBJ1-2 TRBV28 . . TGTGCCAGCCTAACAACAGGACCTACTAACTATGGCTACACCTTC CASLTTGPTNYGYTF
TRBJ1-2 TRBV2 . . TGTGCCAGCAAAGGCGTTGGGCTTGGCTACACCTTC CASKGVGLGYTF
TRBJ2-7 TRBV27 . TRBD1 TGTGCCAGCAGTTTCCGACAGGGAGACGAGCAGTACTTC CASSFRQGDEQYF
TRBJ1-1 TRBV5-1 . . TGCGCCAGCAGCTTGCAGGGGAACACTGAAGCTTTCTTT CASSLQGNTEAFF
TRBJ1-1 TRBV30 . . TGTGCCTGGAAGGGGATCGGACGGACGAACACTGAAGCTTTCTTT CAWKGIGRTNTEAFF
TRBJ1-6 TRBV5-1 . . TGCGCCAGCAGCTTGGGCGTCAGGGATAATTCACCCCTCCACTTT CASSLGVRDNSPLHF
TRBJ2-5 TRBV18 . . TGTGCCAGCTCTCGCAGGAGTGAGGAGACCCAGTACTTC CASSRRSEETQYF
TRBJ1-3 TRBV5-5 . . TGTGCCAGCAGCTTGTCAGGGAGCTTTTCTGGAAACACCATATATTTT CASSLSGSFSGNTIYF
TRBJ1-4 TRBV19 . . TGTGCCAGTAGTGGAGAGGATGCAACTAATGAAAAACTGTTTTTT CASSGEDATNEKLFF
TRBJ2-7 TRBV7-6 . TRBD2 TGTGCCAGCAGCTTAAGCGGGGGGTCCTACGAGCAGTACTTC CASSLSGGSYEQYF
TRBJ2-1 TRBV6-4 . . TGTGCCAGCAGTGACGGGTGGGGAGAACACAATGAGCAGTTCTTC CASSDGWGEHNEQFF
TRBJ2-7 TRBV6-1 . . TGTGCCAGCAGTGAGATTCATTATACCTCCTACGAGCAGTACTTC CASSEIHYTSYEQYF
TRBJ2-7 TRBV7-3 once . TGTGCCAGCAGCTTAGGACAGTTCGCCGAGCAGTACTTC CASSLGQFAEQYF
TRBJ2-3 TRBV10-1 . TRBD1 TGCGCCATACCTGACGGGACAGGGAGGACAGATACGCAGTATTTT CAIPDGTGRTDTQYF
TRBJ1-4 TRBV5-4 . . TGTGCCAGCAGCTTGGACATACGACCCGATGAAAAACTGTTTTTT CASSLDIRPDEKLFF
TRBJ2-6 TRBV28 . . TGTGCCAGCAGCTCAGGGTCTGGGGCCAACGTCCTGACTTTC CASSSGSGANVLTF
TRBJ1-2 TRBV6-1 few TRBD1 TGTGCCAGCAGGGGAGACAGGGAACTCTATGGCTACACCTTC CASRGDRELYGYTF
TRBJ2-5 TRBV9 . TRBD2 TGTGCCAGCAGCGAAGCGGGAAGAGCCGAGACCCAGTACTTC CASSEAGRAETQYF
TRBJ2-1 TRBV11-2 . . TGTGCCAGCAGCCGCAACAGGGGAGGCAATGAGCAGTTCTTC CASSRNRGGNEQFF
TRBJ2-3 TRBV4-2 . TRBD2 TGTGCCAGCAGCCAAGATGTGGAGCGGGGGGTCACAGATACGCAGTATTTT CASSQDVERGVTDTQYF
TRBJ2-5 TRBV4-1 . . TGCGCCAGCAGCCAAGGAGTTGAAGGGCGGCAGACCCAGTACTTC CASSQGVEGRQTQYF
TRBJ1-4 TRBV5-6 . . TGTGCCAGCAGCAAAGGTTTCCTTAATGAAAAACTGTTTTTT CASSKGFLNEKLFF
TRBJ2-7 TRBV9 . . TGTGCCAGCAGCGTGTCGGGGTCCTACGAGCAGTACTTC CASSVSGSYEQYF
TRBJ2-1 TRBV19 . TRBD1 TGTGCCAGTAGCGACAGGGGCAATGAGCAGTTCTTC CASSDRGNEQFF
TRBJ2-1 TRBV30 . . TGTGCCTCTGACTCGTCGCGAGGAGGGAGGGGGGACTACAATGAGCAGTTCTTC CASDSSRGGRGDYNEQFF
TRBJ2-3 TRBV7-3 . TRBD2 TGTGCCAGCAGCCCCAGACTAGCGGGGGGGCCAGATACGCAGTATTTT CASSPRLAGGPDTQYF
TRBJ2-7 TRBV27 . . TGTGCCAGCAGTACCTGGCTCAGAAGGACAAACTACGAGCAGTACTTC CASSTWLRRTNYEQYF
TRBJ1-6 TRBV6-1 . . TGTGCCAGCAGTGAAGTAAGACCACCCCTCCACTTT CASSEVRPPLHF
TRBJ2-7 TRBV7-2 once . TGTGCCAGCAGCTTAGAGCCGGGTTTAGGGGACGAGCAGTACTTC CASSLEPGLGDEQYF
TRBJ2-6 TRBV23-1 . . TGCGCCAGCAGTCAAGGGGCCAGGGCAGGGCTAAGGGGGGCCAACGTCCTGACTTTC CASSQGARAGLRGANVLTF
TRBJ1-5 TRBV7-9 once . TGTGCCAGCAGCTTAGATGCAGGGTTGAGCAATCAGCCCCAGCATTTT CASSLDAGLSNQPQHF
TRBJ1-5 TRBV5-1 . TRBD1 TGCGCCAGCAGCTTGGACACAGGGGATCAGCCCCAGCATTTT CASSLDTGDQPQHF
TRBJ1-4 TRBV5-6 . TRBD1 TGTGCCAGCAGCTGGAAGACAGGGTCTAGCGAAAAACTGTTTTTT CASSWKTGSSEKLFF
TRBJ1-2 TRBV6-5 . . TGTGCCAGCAGCCGAGGGGCTGTCTATGGCTACACCTTC CASSRGAVYGYTF
TRBJ2-3 TRBV7-3 . TRBD1 TGTGCCAGCAGCTTACTAAGGGGGCCCACAGATACGCAGTATTTT CASSLLRGPTDTQYF
TRBJ2-5 TRBV25-1 . . TGTGCCAGCAGTCCCAGTAACGGGATTCGGGGGGAGACCCAGTACTTC CASSPSNGIRGETQYF
TRBJ2-1 TRBV28 . TRBD2 TGTGCCAGCAGTTTAGGGGGACTAGCGGGAGAAAATGAGCAGTTCTTC CASSLGGLAGENEQFF
TRBJ1-5 TRBV27 . . TGTGCCAGCAGTTTCGAAGGGGCGTCGAATCAGCCCCAGCATTTT CASSFEGASNQPQHF
TRBJ2-7 TRBV6-6 . . TGTGCCAGCAGCACAGGGTACGAGCAGTACTTC CASSTGYEQYF
TRBJ2-7 TRBV10-3 . . TGTGCCATCAGTGAGTCTTGGTCCAGTCCCAACCCGACCTACGAGCAGTACTTC CAISESWSSPNPTYEQYF
TRBJ2-7 TRBV28 . . TGTGCCAGCAGGACAAGGGGGGAAGGGCAGTACTTC CASRTRGEGQYF
TRBJ2-1 TRBV5-1 . TRBD2 TGCGCCAGCAGCTTTAGCGGGGGCGGCTACAATGAGCAGTTCTTC CASSFSGGGYNEQFF
TRBJ2-1 TRBV9 . . TGTGCCAGCAGCGTAGAAACTACCTACAATGAGCAGTTCTTC CASSVETTYNEQFF